The next 11 T cell receptor beta chains were all read from a single sample in a study of blood T cell repertoires in COVID-19. Measured with immunoSEQ multiplex PCR; TCRdb has only the in-frame clones, and not every one. This repertoire shows about 150,000 clones, around 82% found once; its top ten account for under 2.5%. Sequencing was carried out using peripheral blood. All receptors come from a woman of 80 years or more with acute or convalescent COVID-19.

This rearrangement joins TRBV18 to TRBJ1-1, with D possibly matching TRBD1 (5 bases). Per the germline V gene, CDR1 is KGHSH and CDR2 is LQKENI. The CDR3 extends over 13 amino acids. Between the trimmed V and J ends, which lost 6 bases and 8 bases, there was a span of 16 bases. CDR3 bases: TGTGCCAGCTCGCTAAAAGGGGCGAGAGAAGCTTTCTTT. Its translation is CASSLKGAREAFF.

This rearrangement joins TRBV6-5 to TRBJ1-2; D unresolved. Looked up from germline, CDR1 is MNHEY and CDR2 is SVGAGI. The V end lost 7 bases, the J end lost 8 bases, and 20 bases lay between the germline ends. The CDR3 runs to 14 residues. The CDR3 nucleotides are TGTGCCAGCACCTTGATCCTCCATCGAGGGGGCTACACCTTC. Amino acids: CASTLILHRGGYTF.

The V gene is TRBV18, the J gene TRBJ2-3, with a weak D call TRBD2 (6 bases). The germline V gene encodes CDR1 KGHSH and CDR2 LQKENI. CDR3 length: 15 amino acids. V was pared by 3 bases and J by 3 bases, with 13 bases between. The CDR3 bases are TGTGCCAGCTCACCGAAGGTTGGGGGGACAGATACGCAGTATTTT. It yields the protein CASSPKVGGTDTQYF.

The CDR3 sequence: CASSLAQGYTGELFF. For the CDR3, the DNA is TGCGCCAGCAGCTTGGCACAGGGGTACACCGGGGAGCTGTTTTTT. V usage is TRBV5-1 and J usage is TRBJ2-2, with 7 positions matching TRBD1. This CDR3 has 15 residues. Trimming cost V 0 bases and J 3 bases; bases outside gene matches: 2. CDR1 is SGHRS, CDR2 YFSETQ, per germline. Based on the CDR3 plus reference TRBV5-1 and TRBJ2-2, the full variable domain is KAGVTQTPRYLIKTRGQQVTLSCSPISGHRSVSWYQQTPGQGLQFLFEYFSETQRNKGNFPGRFSGRQFSNSRSEMNVSTLELGDSALYLCASSLAQGYTGELFFGEGSRLTVL.

In its sample, this clone was seen once. V is TRBV28 and J is TRBJ1-2; D unclear. The V end was cut by 4 bases, the J end by 4 bases, with 4 bases between. Germline CDR1 MDHEN, CDR2 SYDVKM. The CDR3 contains 11 residues. CDR3 sequence reads: CASSSSYGYTF. The CDR3 nucleotides read TGTGCCAGCAGTTCATCCTATGGCTACACCTTC.

This clone was picked up one time. The chain combines TRBV21-1 with TRBJ2-7; TRBD1, the table's D call, was not compared with the DNA. TRBV21-1 is termed a pseudogene. The CDR3 is 15 amino acids. CDR3 in DNA: TGTGCCAGCAGCAGTGAAGGGGGCCTTTCCTACGAGCAGTACTTC. Translation gives CASSSEGGLSYEQYF.

This clone showed up just once. The chain has TRBV7-2 and TRBJ2-3, with TRBD2 matching 10 bases. The CDR3 is 15 amino acids. Trimming cost V 5 bases and J 5 bases; bases outside gene matches: 7. Germline-derived CDR1 and CDR2 are SGHTA and FQGNSA. The CDR3 protein is CASSATIAGGDTQYF. CDR3 coding DNA: TGTGCCAGCAGCGCCACCATAGCGGGGGGAGATACGCAGTATTTT.

This chain links TRBV24-1 with TRBJ1-2, with 8 nucleotides matching TRBD1. The CDR3 is 14 residues long. Germline CDR1 and CDR2: KGHDR and SFDVKD. With V trimmed by 3 bases and J by 8 bases, 7 bases remained unmatched. The CDR3 DNA reads TGTGCCACCAGTGATCCTGGACAGGGTGAGGGCTACACCTTC. Translating gives CATSDPGQGEGYTF.

The chain recombines TRBV4-2 with TRBJ2-1; 11 bases agree with TRBD2. The trim removed 4 bases at V and 4 bases at J, leaving 9 bases unmatched. The CDR3 sequence is 17 residues long. Germline-derived CDR1 and CDR2 are LGHNA and YNFKEQ. Here the CDR3 DNA reads TGTGCCAGCAGCCGTTCATTAGCGGGAGGGAGTTACAATGAGCAGTTCTTC. Translation gives CASSRSLAGGSYNEQFF.

The rearrangement joins TRBV6-5 to TRBJ1-5, with TRBD1 as a possible D gene (5 bases). CDR1 is MNHEY and CDR2 is SVGAGI in the germline V gene. Trimming removed 0 bases at V and 5 bases at J, with 5 bases between. The CDR3 has 13 amino acids. CDR3 region: CASSYSGDQPQHF. The CDR3 region has the DNA TGTGCCAGCAGTTACTCAGGGGATCAGCCCCAGCATTTT.

The chain links TRBV7-2 to TRBJ2-2; TRBD2 is a possible D gene (6 bases). This CDR3 is built from 14 residues. The germline gives CDR1 SGHTA, CDR2 FQGNSA. Trimming stripped 5 bases from V and 6 bases from J, with 13 bases between. CDR3 amino acids: CASSVMTRPGELFF. The CDR3 DNA follows: TGTGCCAGCAGCGTGATGACTAGGCCCGGGGAGCTGTTTTTT.